Listed here are 10 T cell receptor beta chains from one sample, sequenced in a study. TCRdb reprocessed the RT-PCR reads with MiXCR, giving one entry per CDR3 protein. This sample carries around 700,000 distinct CDR3 sequences, around 14% of them seen once, and the ten largest clones take roughly 3.9%. Sequenced input: memory CD4+ T cells from blood. The receptors shown here come from a female donor in good health, serving as a healthy control.

This clonotype was detected a few times. The CDR3 protein is CASSFQGGVDEQYF. The CDR3 bases are TGCGCCAGCAGCTTTCAGGGGGGCGTGGACGAGCAGTACTTC. V is TRBV5-1 and J is TRBJ2-7; weak D call: TRBD1 (7 bases). Germline V gives CDR1 SGHRS, CDR2 YFSETQ. With 2 bases removed from V and 5 bases from J, the gap between germline ends came to 14 bases. The CDR3 runs 14 residues.

This clonotype has only a few counts. The V and J genes are TRBV11-2 and TRBJ2-1, with TRBD2 identical over 7 bases. The V gene's germline CDR1 is SGHAT and CDR2 FQNNGV. V was clipped by 5 bases and J by 9 bases; unmatched bases: 10. The length of the CDR3 is 14 residues. CDR3 in DNA: TGTGCCAGCAGCCTGACCGCGGGAGTCATTGAGCAGTTCTTC. Protein sequence: CASSLTAGVIEQFF.

The chain couples TRBV7-3 to TRBJ2-1; D is unclear. The CDR3 sequence is 15 residues long. Trimming stripped 0 bases from V and 6 bases from J, with 12 bases between. CDR1 is SGHTA, CDR2 FQGTGA, per germline. The CDR3 here is CASSLTSTRANEQFF. The CDR3 coding sequence is TGTGCCAGCAGCTTAACGTCTACACGCGCCAATGAGCAGTTCTTC.

This clonotype has at least ten counts. The chain employs TRBV5-1 and TRBJ1-5, with D uncertain. This CDR3 contains 15 residues. Germline CDR1 and CDR2: SGHRS and YFSETQ. Deletions cut 0 bases from V and 6 bases from J, with 13 bases between. CDR3 DNA sequence: TGCGCCAGCAGCTTGGGGCAGATCGAGGGTCAGCCCCAGCATTTT. It codes for CASSLGQIEGQPQHF. Complete variable domain (other parts from reference TRBV5-1 and TRBJ1-5): KAGVTQTPRYLIKTRGQQVTLSCSPISGHRSVSWYQQTPGQGLQFLFEYFSETQRNKGNFPGRFSGRQFSNSRSEMNVSTLELGDSALYLCASSLGQIEGQPQHFGDGTRLSIL.

The rearrangement uses TRBV10-3 and TRBJ1-6; 8 bases agree with TRBD1. The CDR3 has 13 residues. Germline loops: CDR1 ENHRY, CDR2 SYGVKD. V trimming: 6 bases; J trimming: 5 bases; junction bases outside the gene matches: 0. CDR3 residues: CAIRTGDNSPLHF. CDR3 nucleotide sequence: TGTGCCATCAGGACAGGGGATAATTCACCCCTCCACTTT.

The V gene is TRBV5-1, the J gene TRBJ2-1; no clear D gene. The CDR3 has 16 residues. The germline V gene has CDR1 SGHRS and CDR2 YFSETQ. Trimming took 4 bases from V and 3 from J, leaving 17 bases between them. For the CDR3, the DNA is TGCGCCAGCAGCAACAATGCTGCAGGAATCTACAATGAGCAGTTCTTC. It is translated as CASSNNAAGIYNEQFF.

This clonotype was seen ten or more times. Possible read error: a much larger clone is one base away. The chain joins TRBV12-3 or TRBV12-4 to TRBJ2-2; D is ambiguous. The V and J ends lost 1 base and 5 bases respectively, with 2 bases between them. CDR3 length: 12 residues. The CDR3: CASSLETGELFF. CDR3 bases: TGTGCCAGCAGTTTAGAAACCGGGGAGCTGTTTTTT.

This clonotype was found many times. The chain joins TRBV10-3 to TRBJ1-1; D is unclear. Deletions cut 3 bases from V and 4 bases from J, with 9 bases between. Germline CDR1 and CDR2: ENHRY and SYGVKD. This CDR3 has 13 residues. DNA of the CDR3: TGTGCCATCAGTGACCAATTAGGCACTGAAGCTTTCTTT. It is translated as CAISDQLGTEAFF.

This clonotype was observed many times. The rearrangement uses TRBV10-3 and TRBJ2-5; perhaps TRBD1 as D (6 bases). The CDR3 is made up of 13 amino acids. V lost 3 bases to trimming and J lost 7 bases, with 12 bases between them. Germline CDR1 is ENHRY and CDR2 is SYGVKD. Here the CDR3 reads CAISDTGSVTQYF. The CDR3 DNA reads as TGTGCCATCAGTGACACAGGGAGTGTGACCCAGTACTTC.

This rearrangement joins TRBV11-2 to TRBJ1-4; 8 bases line up with TRBD1. The junction had 5 bases not matched to a gene; V was cut back by 5 bases and J by 0 bases. Looked up from germline, CDR1 is SGHAT and CDR2 is FQNNGV. This CDR3 comprises 16 residues. The DNA of the CDR3 is TGTGCCAGCAGCACGGGACAGGCTACAACTAATGAAAAACTGTTTTTT. This codes for CASSTGQATTNEKLFF. The full variable domain, rest sourced from reference TRBV11-2 and TRBJ1-4, is EAGVAQSPRYKIIEKRQSVAFWCNPISGHATLYWYQQILGQGPKLLIQFQNNGVVDDSQLPKDRFSAERLKGVDSTLKIQPAKLEDSAVYLCASSTGQATTNEKLFFGSGTQLSVL.